The next 8 T cell receptor beta chains were all read from a single sample in a study of cytomegalovirus exposure and HLA in healthy donors. Primers included in the PCR were 60 Vbeta and 13 Jbeta primers. Produced via immunoSEQ multiplex PCR; TCRdb's table is partial and in-frame only. Of about 90,000 clones listed, less than 65% are singletons. Sequencing was carried out using PBMCs. The source is a woman between 25 and 40 years old in good health and CMV-seropositive.

The V call is TRBV6-4, the J call TRBJ2-3; 8 bases align to TRBD2. The CDR3 contains 15 residues. Trimming cost V 4 bases and J 3 bases; bases outside gene matches: 6. The V gene's germline CDR1 is MRHNA and CDR2 SNTAGT. For the CDR3, the DNA is TGTGCCAGCAGTGTTGGCGGGGGGAGTACAGATACGCAGTATTTT. Translated: CASSVGGGSTDTQYF.

Here the CDR3 DNA reads TGTGCCAGCAGCGAGGGACAGTATAATTCACCCCTCCACTTT. Its translation: CASSEGQYNSPLHF. This rearrangement joins TRBV7-2 to TRBJ1-6; TRBD1 agrees at 7 bases. This CDR3 region has 14 residues. The V and J ends lost 5 bases and 4 bases, in that order; junction bases with no gene match: 2. Germline-derived CDR1 and CDR2 are SGHTA and FQGNSA.

V gene TRBV25-1 combines with J gene TRBJ2-7; possible D gene TRBD2, 5 bases. The length of the CDR3 is 12 residues. Germline V lookup: CDR1 MGHDK, CDR2 SYGVNS. Deletions cut 1 base from V and 4 bases from J, with 5 bases between. For the CDR3, the DNA is TGTGCCAGCAGTGAATCGGGATACGAGCAGTACTTC. Protein sequence: CASSESGYEQYF.

DNA for the CDR3: TGTGCCAGCTGGGCCCAATTTGGAGGCTATGGCTACACCTTC. Protein sequence: CASWAQFGGYGYTF. The chain employs TRBV19 and TRBJ1-2, with no clear D. Deletions cut 9 bases from V and 4 bases from J, with 18 bases between. Germline CDR1 and CDR2: LNHDA and SQIVND (reference sequence). This CDR3 has 14 amino acids.

The J gene is TRBJ2-3, the V gene TRBV6-6; 7 bases fit TRBD2. The CDR3 has 12 amino acids. V shed 2 bases, J shed 8 bases, and the junction held 1 base outside the gene matches. CDR1 and CDR2 (germline): MNHNY, SVGAGI (reference sequence). In DNA, the CDR3 is TGTGCCAGCAGTTACAGGGAGGGTACGCAGTATTTT. Protein: CASSYREGTQYF.

The chain joins TRBV5-6 to TRBJ2-7, with 9 bases aligning to TRBD2. Trimming removed 2 bases from V and 4 bases from J; junction bases left unmatched: 10. Germline CDR1 and CDR2: SGHDT and YYEEEE. The CDR3 extends over 16 amino acids. The CDR3 sequence is CASSFSSGAKAYEQYF. CDR3 bases: TGTGCCAGCAGCTTTTCTAGCGGGGCCAAAGCATACGAGCAGTACTTC.

The CDR3 here is CASSQRPGQLNNEQFF. DNA for the CDR3: TGTGCCAGTAGTCAAAGGCCGGGACAGTTAAACAATGAGCAGTTCTTC. The chain has TRBV19 and TRBJ2-1; TRBD1 agrees at 7 bases. Trimming removed 5 bases from V and 5 bases from J; junction bases left unmatched: 12. The CDR3 has 16 amino acids. Germline loops: CDR1 LNHDA, CDR2 SQIVND (reference sequence).

V is TRBV18 and J is TRBJ2-6; D might be TRBD1 (5 bases). Germline V lookup: CDR1 KGHSH, CDR2 LQKENI. CDR3 length equals 18 residues. V was cut by 1 base and J by 0 bases, with 13 bases left in between. The CDR3 DNA reads TGTGCCAGCTCACCACGTACCAGGGCTGGCTCTGGGGCCAACGTCCTGACTTTC. Residues: CASSPRTRAGSGANVLTF. Using reference TRBV18 and TRBJ2-6 for the parts outside the CDR3, the full variable domain is NAGVMQNPRHLVRRRGQEARLRCSPMKGHSHVYWYRQLPEEGLKFMVYLQKENIIDESGMPKERFSAEFPKEGPSILRIQQVVRGDSAAYFCASSPRTRAGSGANVLTFGAGSRLTVL.